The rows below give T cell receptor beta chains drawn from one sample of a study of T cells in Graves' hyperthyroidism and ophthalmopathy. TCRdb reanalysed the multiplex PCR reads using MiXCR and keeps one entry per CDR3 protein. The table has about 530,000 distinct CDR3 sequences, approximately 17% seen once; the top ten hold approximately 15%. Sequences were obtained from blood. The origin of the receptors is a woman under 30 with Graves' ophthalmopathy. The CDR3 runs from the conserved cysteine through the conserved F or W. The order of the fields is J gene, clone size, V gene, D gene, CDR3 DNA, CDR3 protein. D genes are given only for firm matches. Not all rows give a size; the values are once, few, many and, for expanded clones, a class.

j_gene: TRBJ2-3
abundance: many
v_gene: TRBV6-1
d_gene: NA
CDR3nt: TGTGCCAGCAGGAACGGAGCTTCTAGCACAGATACGCAGTATTTT
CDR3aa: CASRNGASSTDTQYF

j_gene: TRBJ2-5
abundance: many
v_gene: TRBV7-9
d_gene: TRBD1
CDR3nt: TGTGCCAGCAGGCACGACGGGACAGGGCAAGAGACCCAGTACTTC
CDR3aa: CASRHDGTGQETQYF

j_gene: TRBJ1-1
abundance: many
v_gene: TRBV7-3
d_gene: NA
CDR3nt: TGTGCCAGCAGCTTATTTCCAGGGAACACTGAAGCTTTCTTT
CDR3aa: CASSLFPGNTEAFF

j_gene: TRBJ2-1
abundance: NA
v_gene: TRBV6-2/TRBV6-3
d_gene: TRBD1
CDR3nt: TGTGCCAGCAGTTACCGACAGGGAAGGCAGTTCTTC
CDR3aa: CASSYRQGRQFF

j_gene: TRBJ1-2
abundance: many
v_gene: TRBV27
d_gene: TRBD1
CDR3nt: TGTGCCAGCAGCCAAACCGGACAGGGGGCTTATGGCTACACCTTC
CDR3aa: CASSQTGQGAYGYTF

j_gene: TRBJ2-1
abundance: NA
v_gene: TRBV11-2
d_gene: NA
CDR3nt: TGTGCCAGCAGCTCAGACAGGCTTCCAAATGAGCAGTTCTTC
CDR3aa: CASSSDRLPNEQFF

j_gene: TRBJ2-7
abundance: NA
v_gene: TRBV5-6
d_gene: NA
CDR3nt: TGTGCCAGCAGCTTGGATGTGAGTGGACAGCATCCCGAGCAGTACTTC
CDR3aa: CASSLDVSGQHPEQYF

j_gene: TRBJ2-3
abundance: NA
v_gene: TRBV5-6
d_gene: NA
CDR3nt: TGTGCCAGCAGCCCCGAGGGCCGGGTGGCAGATACGCAGTATTTT
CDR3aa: CASSPEGRVADTQYF

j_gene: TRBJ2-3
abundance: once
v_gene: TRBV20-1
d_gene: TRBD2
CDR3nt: TGCAGTGCAAGAGACCAGGGGCTAGCGGGGGGGCCGGACGTGGATACGCAGTATTTT
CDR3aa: CSARDQGLAGGPDVDTQYF

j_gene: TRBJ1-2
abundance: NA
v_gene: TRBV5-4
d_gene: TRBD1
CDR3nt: TGTGCCAGCAGCGTGGACAGGCGGGGCTACACCTTC
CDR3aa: CASSVDRRGYTF

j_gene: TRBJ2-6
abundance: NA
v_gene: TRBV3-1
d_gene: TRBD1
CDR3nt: TGTGCCAGCTCCCCCCGGGACAGGGGTACTGGGGCCAACGTCCTGACTTTC
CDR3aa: CASSPRDRGTGANVLTF

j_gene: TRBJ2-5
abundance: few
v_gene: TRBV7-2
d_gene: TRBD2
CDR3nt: TGTGCCAGCAGCACGACTAGCGGGAGGGGGGAGACCCAGTACTTC
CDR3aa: CASSTTSGRGETQYF

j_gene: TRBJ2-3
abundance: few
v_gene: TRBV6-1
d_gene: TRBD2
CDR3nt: TGTGCCAGCACCTTTGTGAGCGGGGACACAGATACGCAGTATTTT
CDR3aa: CASTFVSGDTDTQYF

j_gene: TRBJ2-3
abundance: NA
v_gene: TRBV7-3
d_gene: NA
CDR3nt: TGTGCCAGCAGCTACCTACCGGATGATACGCAGTATTTT
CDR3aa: CASSYLPDDTQYF

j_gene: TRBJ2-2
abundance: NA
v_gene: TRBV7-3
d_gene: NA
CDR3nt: TGTGCCAGCAGCTCCACAACCACCGGGGAGCTGTTTTTT
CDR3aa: CASSSTTTGELFF

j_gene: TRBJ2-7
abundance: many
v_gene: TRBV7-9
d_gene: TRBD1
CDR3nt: TGTGCCAGCAGCTTAGCGTACCCCGGGACAGGGGGGGAATACGAGCAGTACTTC
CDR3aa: CASSLAYPGTGGEYEQYF

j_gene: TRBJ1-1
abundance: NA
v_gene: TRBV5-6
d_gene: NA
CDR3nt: TGTGCCAGCAGCTTAAAGGACTCGGTCCCGAACACTGAAGCTTTCTTT
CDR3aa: CASSLKDSVPNTEAFF

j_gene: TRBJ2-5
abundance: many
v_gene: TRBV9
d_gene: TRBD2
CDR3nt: TGTGCCAGCAGCGTCAGGGCTAGCGGGGGTGAGACCCAGTACTTC
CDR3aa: CASSVRASGGETQYF

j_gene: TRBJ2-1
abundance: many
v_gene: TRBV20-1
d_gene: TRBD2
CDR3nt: TGCAGTGCTGCCCCTCCTCTCTCTTTTGTGGGAGGGCCGGGTGAGCAGTTCTTC
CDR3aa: CSAAPPLSFVGGPGEQFF

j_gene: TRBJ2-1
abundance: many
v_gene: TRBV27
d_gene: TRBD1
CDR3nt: TGTGCCAGCCGGGACAGGGATTACAATGAGCAGTTCTTC
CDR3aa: CASRDRDYNEQFF

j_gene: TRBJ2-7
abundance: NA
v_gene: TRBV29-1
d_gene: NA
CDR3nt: TGCAGCGTTGATGATGGGACGTCTTCCGAGCAGTACTTC
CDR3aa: CSVDDGTSSEQYF

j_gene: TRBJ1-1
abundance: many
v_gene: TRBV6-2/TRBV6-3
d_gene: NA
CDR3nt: TGTGCCAGCAGTCCCACCCGAGCGGCAGGGCTGAAAACTGAAGCTTTCTTT
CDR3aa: CASSPTRAAGLKTEAFF

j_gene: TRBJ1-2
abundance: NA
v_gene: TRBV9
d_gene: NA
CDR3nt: TGTGCCAGCAGCGTAGCAGGGAATGGCTACACCTTC
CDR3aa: CASSVAGNGYTF

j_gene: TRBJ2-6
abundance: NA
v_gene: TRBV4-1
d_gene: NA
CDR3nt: TGCGCCAGCAGCCAAGAGAGTAGCAGCTCTGGGGCCAACGTCCTGACTTTC
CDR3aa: CASSQESSSSGANVLTF

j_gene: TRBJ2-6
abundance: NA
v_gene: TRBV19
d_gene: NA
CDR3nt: TGTGCCAGTAGTGTAATCAGGGGTGGGGCCAACGTCCTGACTTTC
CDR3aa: CASSVIRGGANVLTF

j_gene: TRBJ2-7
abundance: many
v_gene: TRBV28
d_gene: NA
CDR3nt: TGTGCCAGCAGACCGGGACACTTACTCTCCTACGAGCAGTACTTC
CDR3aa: CASRPGHLLSYEQYF

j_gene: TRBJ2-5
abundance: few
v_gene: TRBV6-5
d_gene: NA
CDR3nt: TGTGCCAGCAGTTACTCAGGGGACCAAGAGACCCAGTACTTC
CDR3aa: CASSYSGDQETQYF

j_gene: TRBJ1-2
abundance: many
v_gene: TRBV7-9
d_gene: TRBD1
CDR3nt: TGTGCCAGCAGCTTAGGGACAGGGTACGATGGCTACACCTTC
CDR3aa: CASSLGTGYDGYTF

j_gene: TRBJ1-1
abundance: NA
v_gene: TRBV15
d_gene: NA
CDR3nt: TGTGCCACCAGCAGAGACCGGGTGAACACTGAAGCTTTCTTT
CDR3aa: CATSRDRVNTEAFF